The TCR beta chain under discussion was sequenced for a study of CD8+CD57+ T cells in acquired aplastic anemia (dated by TCRdb to the late 2010s). As for the study more broadly: Extracted DNA from sorted CD4+ and CD8+ cells averaged about 2.9 ug, ranging from roughly 0.17 to 30 ug. A CD8+CD57+ expansion meant a frequency higher than the mean frequency seen in healthy subjects. Beyond this particular receptor, the publication reports: Although under 35 CD8+ CDR3 sequences were shared by patients and controls, these sequences appeared highly expressed in patients and within the immunodominant clones of patients. CD8+ Simpson's diversity did not differ significantly between patients and healthy controls (P=0.060).

Profiling of TCR beta VDJ combinations and CDR3 sequences used genomic DNA as the template. TCR repertoire sequencing was run on an Illumina HiSeq 2000. Concerning the study's data processing: TRBV/TRBJ rearrangement plots, CDR3 size and DJ length profiles, and Simpson's diversity index were used to evaluate the repertoires. Whichever DNA sequence was most abundant in the deep sequencing data was defined as the immunodominant clone. CDR3 amino acid sequences were checked for sharing across subjects and were also compared against the VDJdb database and published repertoires. Using fastp at Q25 and MiXCR, TCRdb reprocessed the public reads and kept productive beta chains. All rows with the same CDR3 protein become a single entry with the most common DNA and genes. The V and J calls come from TCRdb's annotation, not from the publication. The sample records 200,000 to 300,000 distinct CDR3 sequences, approximately 45% of which are singletons. Over 7.5% of the sample goes to the ten largest clones.

The patients picked for sequencing were ones in whom flow cytometry had shown an expansion of CD8+CD57+ cells. Every patient had a diagnosis of severe acquired aplastic anemia based on International Study of Aplastic Anemia and Agranulocytosis and Camitta criteria. At the time blood was sampled, none of the patients had received any therapy. The study deep-sequenced TCR repertoires of sorted CD4+ and CD8+ blood T cells from severe aplastic anemia patients and healthy subjects. Patients were enrolled under clinicaltrials.gov protocols 00001620, 01623167, 00001397, 00071045, 00081523 and 00961064 in the USA. Ficoll-Paque density gradient centrifugation was used to isolate peripheral blood mononuclear cells. Before DNA extraction, CD4+ and CD8+ T cells were sorted by FACS or by magnetic beads. As regards this clonotype: Its antigen is still unknown. Base qualities are not recorded, but no much larger clone differs from it by a single base.

This TCR derives from a human donor with aplastic anemia. The specimen was sorted CD4+, CD8+, or CD8+CD57+ T cells (not recorded which) from PBMCs.

The CDR3 region: CASRNRGRSYEQYF. The nucleotide sequence reads as follows: TGTGCCAGCAGGAACAGGGGACGCTCCTACGAGCAGTACTTC. The chain couples TRBV13 to TRBJ2-7, and 7 bases in between align with TRBD1. Measured from the cysteine to the phenylalanine, the CDR3 is 14 residues long. Only CDR3 DNA is held: 42 bases, read in frame from base 1. V has 6 bases trimmed and J has 0 bases trimmed; junction bases matching no gene number 5. The germline V gene (reference sequence) sets CDR1 to PRHDT and CDR2 to FYEKMQ.